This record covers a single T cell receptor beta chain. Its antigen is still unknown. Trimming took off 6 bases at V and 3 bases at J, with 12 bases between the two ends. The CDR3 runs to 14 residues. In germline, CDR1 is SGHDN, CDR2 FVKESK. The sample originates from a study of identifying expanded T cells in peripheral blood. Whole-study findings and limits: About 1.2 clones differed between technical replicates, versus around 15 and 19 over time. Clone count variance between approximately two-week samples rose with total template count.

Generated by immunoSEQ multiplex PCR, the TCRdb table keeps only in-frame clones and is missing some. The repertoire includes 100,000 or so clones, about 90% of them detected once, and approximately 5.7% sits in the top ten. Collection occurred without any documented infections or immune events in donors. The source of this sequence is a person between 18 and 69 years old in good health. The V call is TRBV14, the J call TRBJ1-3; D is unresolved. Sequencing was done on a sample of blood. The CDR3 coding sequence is TGTGCCAGCAGTCCTTATGCTCTTGGAAACACCATATATTTT. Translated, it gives CASSPYALGNTIYF.